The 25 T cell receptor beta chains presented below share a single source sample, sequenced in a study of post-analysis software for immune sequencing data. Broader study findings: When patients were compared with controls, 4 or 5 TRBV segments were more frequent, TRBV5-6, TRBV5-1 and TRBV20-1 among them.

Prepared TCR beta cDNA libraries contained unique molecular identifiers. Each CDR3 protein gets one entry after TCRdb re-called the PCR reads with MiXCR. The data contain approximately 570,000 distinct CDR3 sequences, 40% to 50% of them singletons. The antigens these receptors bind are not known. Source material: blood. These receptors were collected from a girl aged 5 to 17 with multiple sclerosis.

The CDR3 nucleotides read TGTGCCAGCAGCTCGTACGACACCGGGATTTTGCGATATCCCTACGAGCAGTACTTC. Translated: CASSSYDTGILRYPYEQYF. This rearrangement joins TRBV7-9 to TRBJ2-7; TRBD2 is a possible D gene (5 bases). The CDR3 has 19 amino acids. Between the trimmed V and J ends, which lost 4 bases and 2 bases, there was a span of 27 bases. Per the germline V gene, CDR1 is SEHNR and CDR2 is FQNEAQ (reference sequence).

In DNA form, the CDR3 reads TGTGCCATCAGTGAGATTGGTCGTAACTATGGCTACACCTTC. Protein sequence: CAISEIGRNYGYTF. This chain links TRBV10-3 with TRBJ1-2, with unresolved D. The germline CDR1 and CDR2 sequences are ENHRY and SYGVKD. Deletions cut 2 bases from V and 1 base from J, with 8 bases between. The CDR3 is 14 residues long.

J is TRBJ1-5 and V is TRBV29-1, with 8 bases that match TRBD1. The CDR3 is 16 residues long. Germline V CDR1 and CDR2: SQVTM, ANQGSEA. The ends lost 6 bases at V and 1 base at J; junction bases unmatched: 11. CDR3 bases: TGCAGCGTCACACTCCCGACAGGGGAGAGCAATCAGCCCCAGCATTTT. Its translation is CSVTLPTGESNQPQHF. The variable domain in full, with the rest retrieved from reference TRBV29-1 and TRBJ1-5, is SAVISQKPSRDICQRGTSLTIQCQVDSQVTMMFWYRQQPGQSLTLIATANQGSEATYESGFVIDKFPISRPNLTFSTLTVSNMSPEDSSIYLCSVTLPTGESNQPQHFGDGTRLSIL.

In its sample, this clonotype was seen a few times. The CDR3 protein is CASRNLSGSNEQFF. The CDR3 DNA reads TGTGCCAGCAGAAACCTCTCGGGGAGCAATGAGCAGTTCTTC. The chain uses TRBV6-5 and TRBJ2-1, with D possibly being TRBD2 (5 bases). The CDR3 loop spans 14 amino acids. CDR1 is MNHEY, CDR2 SVGAGI, per germline. V lost 6 bases and J 6 bases, leaving 15 bases between the germline ends.

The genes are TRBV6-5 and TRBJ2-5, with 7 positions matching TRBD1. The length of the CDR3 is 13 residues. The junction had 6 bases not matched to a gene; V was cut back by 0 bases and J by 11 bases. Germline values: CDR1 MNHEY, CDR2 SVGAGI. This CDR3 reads CASSYSGQAGQYF. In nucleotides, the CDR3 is TGTGCCAGCAGTTACTCAGGACAGGCAGGGCAGTACTTC.

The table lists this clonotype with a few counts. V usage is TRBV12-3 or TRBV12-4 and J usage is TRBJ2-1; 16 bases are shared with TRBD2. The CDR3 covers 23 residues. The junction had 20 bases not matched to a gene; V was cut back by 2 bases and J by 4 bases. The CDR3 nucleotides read TGTGCCAGCAGTTTAAATGGGGCCGGGACTAGCGGGAGGGCCCGTGGCGTATACAATGAGCAGTTCTTC. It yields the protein CASSLNGAGTSGRARGVYNEQFF.

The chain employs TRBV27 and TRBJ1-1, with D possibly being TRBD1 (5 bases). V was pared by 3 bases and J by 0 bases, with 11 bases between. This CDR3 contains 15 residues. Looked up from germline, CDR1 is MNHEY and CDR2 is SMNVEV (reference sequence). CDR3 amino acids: CASSFRVPLNTEAFF. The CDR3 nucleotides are TGTGCCAGCAGTTTCAGGGTACCCCTGAACACTGAAGCTTTCTTT.

CDR3 sequence reads: CASSRNMNTEAFF. The CDR3 DNA is TGTGCCAGCAGCAGGAACATGAACACTGAAGCTTTCTTT. The rearrangement links TRBV7-2 to TRBJ1-1; D unclear. The length of the CDR3 is 13 residues. Per germline, CDR1 SGHTA and CDR2 FQGNSA. Trimming removed 5 bases from V and 0 bases from J, with 7 bases in between.

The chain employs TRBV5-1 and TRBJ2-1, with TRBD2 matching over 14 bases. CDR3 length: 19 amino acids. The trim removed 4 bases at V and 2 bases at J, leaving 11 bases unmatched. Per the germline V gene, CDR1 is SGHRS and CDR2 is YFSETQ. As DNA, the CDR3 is TGCGCCAGCAGCGGGGGACTAGCGGGAGATAGTATTCCCTACAATGAGCAGTTCTTC. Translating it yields CASSGGLAGDSIPYNEQFF.

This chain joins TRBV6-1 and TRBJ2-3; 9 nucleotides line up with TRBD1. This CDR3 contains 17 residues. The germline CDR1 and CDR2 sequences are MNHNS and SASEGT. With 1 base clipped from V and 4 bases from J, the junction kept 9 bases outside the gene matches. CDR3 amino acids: CASSEGTGVRGADTQYF. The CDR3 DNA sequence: TGTGCCAGCAGTGAAGGGACAGGGGTCCGGGGTGCAGATACGCAGTATTTT.

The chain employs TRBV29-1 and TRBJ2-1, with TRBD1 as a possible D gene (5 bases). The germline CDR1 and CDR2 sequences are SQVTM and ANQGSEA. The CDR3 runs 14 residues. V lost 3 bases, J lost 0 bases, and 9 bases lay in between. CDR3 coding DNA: TGCAGCGTTGACCGACAGAGCTCCTACAATGAGCAGTTCTTC. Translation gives CSVDRQSSYNEQFF.

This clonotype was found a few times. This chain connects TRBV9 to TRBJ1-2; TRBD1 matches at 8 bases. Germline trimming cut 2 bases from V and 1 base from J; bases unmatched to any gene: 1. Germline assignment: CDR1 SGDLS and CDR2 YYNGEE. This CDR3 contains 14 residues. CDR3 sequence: CASSVDRGNYGYTF. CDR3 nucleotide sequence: TGTGCCAGCAGCGTTGACAGGGGTAACTATGGCTACACCTTC.

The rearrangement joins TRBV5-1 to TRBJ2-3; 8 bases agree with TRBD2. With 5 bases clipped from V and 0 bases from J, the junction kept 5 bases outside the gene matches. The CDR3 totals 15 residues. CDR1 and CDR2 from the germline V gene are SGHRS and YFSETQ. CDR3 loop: CASRVAGTSTDTQYF. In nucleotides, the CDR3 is TGCGCCAGCAGGGTAGCGGGGACTAGCACAGATACGCAGTATTTT.

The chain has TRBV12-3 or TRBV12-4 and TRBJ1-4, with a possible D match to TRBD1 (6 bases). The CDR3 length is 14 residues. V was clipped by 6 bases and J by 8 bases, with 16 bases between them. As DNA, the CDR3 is TGTGCCAGCAGCCGTTCCCGGACAGCCGAAAAACTGTTTTTT. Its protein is CASSRSRTAEKLFF.

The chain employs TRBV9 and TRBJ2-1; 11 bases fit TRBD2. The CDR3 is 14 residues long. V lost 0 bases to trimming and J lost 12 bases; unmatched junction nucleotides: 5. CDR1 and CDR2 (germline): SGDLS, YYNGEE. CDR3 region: CASSVELAGAGQFF. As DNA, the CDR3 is TGTGCCAGCAGCGTAGAACTAGCGGGAGCCGGGCAGTTCTTC.

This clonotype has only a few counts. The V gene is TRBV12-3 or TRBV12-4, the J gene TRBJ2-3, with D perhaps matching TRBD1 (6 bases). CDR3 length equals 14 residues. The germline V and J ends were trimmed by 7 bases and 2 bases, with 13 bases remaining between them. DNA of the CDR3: TGTGCCAGCACCGTCCAGGGGACCACAGATACGCAGTATTTT. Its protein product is CASTVQGTTDTQYF.

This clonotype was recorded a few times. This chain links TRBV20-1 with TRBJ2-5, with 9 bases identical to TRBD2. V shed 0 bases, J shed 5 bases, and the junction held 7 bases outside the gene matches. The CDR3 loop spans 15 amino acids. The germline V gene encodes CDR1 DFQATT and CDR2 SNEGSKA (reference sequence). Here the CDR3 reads CSARDLRGGRETQYF. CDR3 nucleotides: TGCAGTGCTAGAGATTTGCGGGGGGGCCGGGAGACCCAGTACTTC.

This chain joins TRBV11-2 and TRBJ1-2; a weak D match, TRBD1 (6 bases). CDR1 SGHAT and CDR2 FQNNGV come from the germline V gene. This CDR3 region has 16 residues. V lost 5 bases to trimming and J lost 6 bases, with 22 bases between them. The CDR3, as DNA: TGTGCCAGCAGCCCCAGTCCCGGGGGCCGCGGACATGGCTACACCTTC. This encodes CASSPSPGGRGHGYTF.

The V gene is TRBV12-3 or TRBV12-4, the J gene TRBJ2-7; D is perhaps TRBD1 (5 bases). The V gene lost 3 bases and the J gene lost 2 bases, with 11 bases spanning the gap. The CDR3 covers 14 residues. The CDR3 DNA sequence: TGTGCCAGCAGTTTTTGGCAGGGTGCCTACGAGCAGTACTTC. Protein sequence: CASSFWQGAYEQYF.

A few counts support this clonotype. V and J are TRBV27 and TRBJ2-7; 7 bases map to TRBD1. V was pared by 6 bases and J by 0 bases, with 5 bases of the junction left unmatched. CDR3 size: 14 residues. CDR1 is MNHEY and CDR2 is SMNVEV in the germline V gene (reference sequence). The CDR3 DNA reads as TGTGCCAGCAGCCCCGACAGGGACTCCTACGAGCAGTACTTC. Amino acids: CASSPDRDSYEQYF.

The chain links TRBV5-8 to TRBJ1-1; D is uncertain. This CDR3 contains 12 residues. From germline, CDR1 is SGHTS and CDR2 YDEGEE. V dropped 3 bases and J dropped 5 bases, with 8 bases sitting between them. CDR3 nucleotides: TGTGCCAGCAGCTCCGACGGAACTGAAGCTTTCTTT. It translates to CASSSDGTEAFF. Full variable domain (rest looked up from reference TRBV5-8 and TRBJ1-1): EAGVTQSPTHLIKTRGQQATLRCSPISGHTSVYWYQQALGLGLQFLLWYDEGEERNRGNFPPRFSGRQFPNYSSELNVNALELEDSALYLCASSSDGTEAFFGQGTRLTVV.

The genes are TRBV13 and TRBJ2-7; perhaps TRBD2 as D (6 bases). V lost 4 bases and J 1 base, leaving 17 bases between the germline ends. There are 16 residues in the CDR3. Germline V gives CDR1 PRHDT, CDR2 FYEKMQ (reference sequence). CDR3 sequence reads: CASSSTGEVESYEQYF. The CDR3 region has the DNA TGTGCCAGCAGCTCAACCGGGGAGGTCGAATCCTACGAGCAGTACTTC.

The CDR3, as DNA: TGTGCCAGCAGTTCAAGTGACAGAATTGGCTACACCTTC. Translated, it gives CASSSSDRIGYTF. V and J are TRBV12-3 or TRBV12-4 and TRBJ1-2, with D tentatively TRBD1 (5 bases). Trimming took 4 bases from V and 7 from J, leaving 13 bases between them. The CDR3 is made up of 13 amino acids.

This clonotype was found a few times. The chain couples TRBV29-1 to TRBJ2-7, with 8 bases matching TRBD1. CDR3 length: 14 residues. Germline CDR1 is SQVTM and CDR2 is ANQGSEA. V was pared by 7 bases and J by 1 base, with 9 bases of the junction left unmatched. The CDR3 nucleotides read TGCAGCGACCCAAGACAGGGGACGTCCTACGAGCAGTACTTC. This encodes CSDPRQGTSYEQYF.

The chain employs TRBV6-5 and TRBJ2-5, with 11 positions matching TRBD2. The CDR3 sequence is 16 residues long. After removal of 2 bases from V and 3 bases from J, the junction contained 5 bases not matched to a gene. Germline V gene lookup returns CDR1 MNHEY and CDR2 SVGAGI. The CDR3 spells CASSYVGTSGKETQYF. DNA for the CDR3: TGTGCCAGCAGTTACGTCGGGACTAGCGGAAAAGAGACCCAGTACTTC.